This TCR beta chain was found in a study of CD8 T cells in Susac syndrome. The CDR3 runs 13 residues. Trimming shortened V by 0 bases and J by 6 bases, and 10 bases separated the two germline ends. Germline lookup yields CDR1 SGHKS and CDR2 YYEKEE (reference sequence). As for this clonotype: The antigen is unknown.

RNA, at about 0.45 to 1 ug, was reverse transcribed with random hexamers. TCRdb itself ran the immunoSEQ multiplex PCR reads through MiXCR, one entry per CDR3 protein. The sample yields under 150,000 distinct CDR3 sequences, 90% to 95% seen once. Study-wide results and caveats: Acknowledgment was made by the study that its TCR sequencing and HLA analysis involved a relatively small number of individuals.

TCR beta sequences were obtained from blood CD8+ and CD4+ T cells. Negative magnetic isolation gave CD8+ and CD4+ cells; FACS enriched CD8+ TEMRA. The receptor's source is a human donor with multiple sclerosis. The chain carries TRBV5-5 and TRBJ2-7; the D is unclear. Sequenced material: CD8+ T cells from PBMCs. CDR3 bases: TGTGCCAGCAGCTTGGGAACCCTCCTCGAGCAGTACTTC. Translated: CASSLGTLLEQYF.